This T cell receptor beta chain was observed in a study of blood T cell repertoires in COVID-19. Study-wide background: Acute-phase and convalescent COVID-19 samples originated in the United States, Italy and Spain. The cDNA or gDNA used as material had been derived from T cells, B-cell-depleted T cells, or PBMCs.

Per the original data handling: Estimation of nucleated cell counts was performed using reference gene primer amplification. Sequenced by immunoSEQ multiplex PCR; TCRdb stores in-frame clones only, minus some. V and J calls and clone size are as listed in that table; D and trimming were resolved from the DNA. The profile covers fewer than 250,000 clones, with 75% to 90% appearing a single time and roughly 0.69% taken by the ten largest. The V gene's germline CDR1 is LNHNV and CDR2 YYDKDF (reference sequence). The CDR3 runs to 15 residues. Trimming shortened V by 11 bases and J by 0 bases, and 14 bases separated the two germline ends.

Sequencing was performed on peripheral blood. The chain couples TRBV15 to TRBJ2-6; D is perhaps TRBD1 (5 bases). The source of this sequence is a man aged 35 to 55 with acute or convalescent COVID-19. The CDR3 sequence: CAATNRPSGANVLTF. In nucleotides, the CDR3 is TGTGCCGCCACCAACAGGCCCTCTGGGGCCAACGTCCTGACTTTC.